The rows below give T cell receptor beta chains drawn from one sample of a study of tumor-infiltrating lymphocytes in localized non-small cell lung cancer. Only in-frame clones appear in the TCRdb table, and some are missing; sequencing was by immunoSEQ multiplex PCR. Of about 16,000 clones listed, roughly 69% were seen once; the top ten hold 6.5%. The sample taken for sequencing was lung tumor tissue. These receptors came from a human donor with non-small cell lung cancer. CDR3s leave out the opening cysteine and the closing phenylalanine or tryptophan. Fields, in order: V gene, CDR3 length, CDR3 protein.

V gene: TRBV28
CDR3 length: 14
CDR3 protein: ASSFSGRDSNQPQH

V gene: TRBV6-6
CDR3 length: 13
CDR3 protein: ASSYFPADGDTQY

V gene: TRBV18
CDR3 length: 13
CDR3 protein: ASSTTAGPQETQY

V gene: TRBV12-2
CDR3 length: 9
CDR3 protein: ASLGNTEAF

V gene: TRBV9
CDR3 length: 9
CDR3 protein: ASRGRGREY

V gene: TRBV4-2
CDR3 length: 9
CDR3 protein: ASSTNEKLF

V gene: TRBV27
CDR3 length: 13
CDR3 protein: ASKRGQGANYGYT

V gene: TRBV6-5
CDR3 length: 13
CDR3 protein: ASSMTPGQSYGYT

V gene: TRBV9
CDR3 length: 15
CDR3 protein: ASSVVGGQGNTGELF

V gene: TRBV2
CDR3 length: 9
CDR3 protein: ASSVELEQY

V gene: TRBV21-1
CDR3 length: 12
CDR3 protein: ASSRTEGSYGYT

V gene: TRBV11-2
CDR3 length: 14
CDR3 protein: ASSLDLGGINYGYT

V gene: TRBV10-3
CDR3 length: 11
CDR3 protein: AISVGGAYGYT

V gene: TRBV11-3
CDR3 length: 11
CDR3 protein: ASRSRGNEKLF

V gene: TRBV4-1
CDR3 length: 14
CDR3 protein: ASSQGTGDSGNTIY

V gene: TRBV5-8
CDR3 length: 12
CDR3 protein: ASSLGPGVYEQY

V gene: TRBV4-2
CDR3 length: 14
CDR3 protein: ASSQQAGGSYNEQF

V gene: TRBV21-1
CDR3 length: 13
CDR3 protein: ASSQATGDLDGYT

V gene: TRBV7-3
CDR3 length: 14
CDR3 protein: ASSFATSGGEGEQF

V gene: TRBV7-9
CDR3 length: 12
CDR3 protein: ASYHDGSGNTIY

V gene: TRBV28
CDR3 length: 11
CDR3 protein: ASSLGTSDTQY

V gene: TRBV11-3
CDR3 length: 11
CDR3 protein: ASSPGQFLGYT

V gene: TRBV7-9
CDR3 length: 13
CDR3 protein: ASSLEDRVGEKLF

V gene: TRBV5-1
CDR3 length: 12
CDR3 protein: ASSGDRGNSPLH

V gene: TRBV6-4
CDR3 length: 16
CDR3 protein: ASSYSGPTGGLGNTIY

V gene: TRBV19
CDR3 length: 14
CDR3 protein: ASSMGTSVNTDTQY

V gene: TRBV18
CDR3 length: 15
CDR3 protein: ASSPPAGPNSGNTIY

V gene: TRBV6-5
CDR3 length: 12
CDR3 protein: ASSIIATNEKLF